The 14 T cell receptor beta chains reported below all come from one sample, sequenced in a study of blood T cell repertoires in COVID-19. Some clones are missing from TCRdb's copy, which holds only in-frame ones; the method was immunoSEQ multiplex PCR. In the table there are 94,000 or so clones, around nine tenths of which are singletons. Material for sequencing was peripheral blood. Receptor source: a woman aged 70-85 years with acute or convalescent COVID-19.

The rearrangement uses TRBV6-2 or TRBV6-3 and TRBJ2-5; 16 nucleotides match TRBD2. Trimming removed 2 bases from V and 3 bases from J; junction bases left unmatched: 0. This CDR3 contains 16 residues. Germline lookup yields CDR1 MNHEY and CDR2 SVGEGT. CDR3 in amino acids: CASSYGTSGREETQYF. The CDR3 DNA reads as TGTGCCAGCAGTTACGGGACTAGCGGGAGGGAAGAGACCCAGTACTTC.

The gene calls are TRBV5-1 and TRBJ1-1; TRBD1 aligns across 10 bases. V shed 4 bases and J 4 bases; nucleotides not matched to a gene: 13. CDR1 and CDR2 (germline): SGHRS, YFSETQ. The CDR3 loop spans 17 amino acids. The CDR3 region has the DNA TGCGCCAGCAGCGGGGACAGGGGTGTGATCAGGAGCACTGAAGCTTTCTTT. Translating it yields CASSGDRGVIRSTEAFF.

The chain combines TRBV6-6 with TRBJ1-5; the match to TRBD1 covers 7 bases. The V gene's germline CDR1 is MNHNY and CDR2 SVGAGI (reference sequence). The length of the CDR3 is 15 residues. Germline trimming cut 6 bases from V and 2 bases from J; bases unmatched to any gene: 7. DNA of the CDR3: TGTGCCAGCAGCGACAGGGTCTTAGGCAATCAGCCCCAGCATTTT. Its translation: CASSDRVLGNQPQHF.

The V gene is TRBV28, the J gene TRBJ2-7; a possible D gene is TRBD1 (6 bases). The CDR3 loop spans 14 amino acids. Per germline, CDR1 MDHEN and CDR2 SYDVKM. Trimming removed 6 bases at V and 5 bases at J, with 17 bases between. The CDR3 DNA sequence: TGTGCCAGCAGAGCCCCGGGACATGGGGACGAGCAGTACTTC. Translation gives CASRAPGHGDEQYF. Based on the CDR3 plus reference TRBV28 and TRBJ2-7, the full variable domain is DVKVTQSSRYLVKRTGEKVFLECVQDMDHENMFWYRQDPGLGLRLIYFSYDVKMKEKGDIPEGYSVSREKKERFSLILESASTNQTSMYLCASRAPGHGDEQYFGPGTRLTVT.

The CDR3 reads CASSLIWRESPTDTQYF. The CDR3 coding sequence is TGTGCCAGCAGTTTAATTTGGCGGGAGTCCCCCACAGATACGCAGTATTTT. This chain joins TRBV28 and TRBJ2-3, with 7 bases matching TRBD2. Germline V lookup: CDR1 MDHEN, CDR2 SYDVKM. This CDR3 has 17 residues. The V and J ends lost 2 bases and 2 bases, in that order; junction bases with no gene match: 10.

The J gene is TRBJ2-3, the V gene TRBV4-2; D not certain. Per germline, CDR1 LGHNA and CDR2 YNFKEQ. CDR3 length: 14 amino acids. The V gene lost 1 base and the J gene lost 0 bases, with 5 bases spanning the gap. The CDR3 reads CASSQATSTDTQYF. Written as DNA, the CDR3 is TGTGCCAGCAGCCAAGCTACTAGCACAGATACGCAGTATTTT.

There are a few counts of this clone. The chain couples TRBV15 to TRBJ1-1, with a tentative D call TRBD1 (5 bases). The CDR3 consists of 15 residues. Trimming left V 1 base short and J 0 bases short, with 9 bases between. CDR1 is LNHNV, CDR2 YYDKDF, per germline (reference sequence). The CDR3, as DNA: TGTGCCACCAGCAGAGGGGGCCAGCTGAACACTGAAGCTTTCTTT. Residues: CATSRGGQLNTEAFF.

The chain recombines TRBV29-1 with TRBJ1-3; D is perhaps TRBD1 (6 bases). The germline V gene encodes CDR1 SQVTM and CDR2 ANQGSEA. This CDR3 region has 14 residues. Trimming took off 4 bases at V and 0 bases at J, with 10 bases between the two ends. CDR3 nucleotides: TGCAGCGTTGCTGGACAGAACTCTGGAAACACCATATATTTT. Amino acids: CSVAGQNSGNTIYF.

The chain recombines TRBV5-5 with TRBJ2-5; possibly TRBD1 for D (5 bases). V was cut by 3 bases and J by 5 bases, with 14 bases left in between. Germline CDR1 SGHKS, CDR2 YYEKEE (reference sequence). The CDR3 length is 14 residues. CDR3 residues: CASSWGPKMETQYF. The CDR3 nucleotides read TGTGCCAGCAGCTGGGGCCCGAAGATGGAGACCCAGTACTTC.

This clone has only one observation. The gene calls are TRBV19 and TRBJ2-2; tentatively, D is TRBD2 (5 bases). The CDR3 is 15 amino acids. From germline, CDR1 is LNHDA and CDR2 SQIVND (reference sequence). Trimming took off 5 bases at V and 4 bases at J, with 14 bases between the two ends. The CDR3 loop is CASSQAPRGTGELFF. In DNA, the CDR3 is TGTGCCAGTAGTCAAGCTCCACGGGGCACCGGGGAGCTGTTTTTT.

The CDR3 DNA reads as TGTGCCAGCAGTTTGCGGGCAGGGGGCGTTGGCTACACCTTC. Protein: CASSLRAGGVGYTF. The chain recombines TRBV27 with TRBJ1-2; 8 nucleotides agree with TRBD1. From germline, CDR1 is MNHEY and CDR2 SMNVEV (reference sequence). V shed 3 bases and J 7 bases; nucleotides not matched to a gene: 7. The CDR3 loop spans 14 amino acids.

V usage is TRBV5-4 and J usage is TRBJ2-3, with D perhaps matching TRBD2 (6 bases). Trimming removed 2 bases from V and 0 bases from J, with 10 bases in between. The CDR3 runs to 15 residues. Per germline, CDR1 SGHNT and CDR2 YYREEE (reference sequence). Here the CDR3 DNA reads TGTGCCAGCAGCTTTGGGGGGAGCAGCACAGATACGCAGTATTTT. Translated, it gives CASSFGGSSTDTQYF.

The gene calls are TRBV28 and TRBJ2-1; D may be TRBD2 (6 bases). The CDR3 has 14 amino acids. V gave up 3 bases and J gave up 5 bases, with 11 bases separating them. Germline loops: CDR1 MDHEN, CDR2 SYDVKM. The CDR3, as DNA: TGTGCCAGCAGTTTGGGGAGGCCCGACAATGAGCAGTTCTTC. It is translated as CASSLGRPDNEQFF.

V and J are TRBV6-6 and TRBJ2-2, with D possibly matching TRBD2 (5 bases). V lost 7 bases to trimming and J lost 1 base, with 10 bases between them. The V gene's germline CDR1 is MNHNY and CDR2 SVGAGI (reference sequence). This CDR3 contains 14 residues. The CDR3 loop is CASIRRMNTGELFF. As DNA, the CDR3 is TGTGCCAGCATCCGGAGGATGAACACCGGGGAGCTGTTTTTT.